The source of this T cell receptor beta chain is a study of post-analysis software for immune sequencing data. Findings and limits, study-wide: There were five TRBV segments more frequent in patients than controls, and TRBV5-6, TRBV5-1 and TRBV20-1 were among them.

This clonotype was observed a few times. Its antigen is currently unknown. V lost 4 bases and J lost 4, with 16 bases in between. This CDR3 spans 15 amino acids. Germline CDR1 reads MGHRA; CDR2 reads YSYEKL. Sequencing libraries made from TCR beta cDNA carried unique molecular identifiers. There were roughly 0.95 to 11 million T cells, and roughly 0.5 million cDNA molecules came from them. TCRdb ran MiXCR on the PCR reads and lists one entry per CDR3 protein. The sample records roughly 620,000 distinct CDR3 sequences, roughly two fifths being singletons. The chain has TRBV4-1 and TRBJ1-2; D uncertain. The sample taken for sequencing was blood. The TCR originated in a girl aged 5-17 years with multiple sclerosis. CDR3 bases: TGCGCCAGCAGCCCAACCGGGCCCTTGGGCTATGGCTACACCTTC. Its translation: CASSPTGPLGYGYTF.